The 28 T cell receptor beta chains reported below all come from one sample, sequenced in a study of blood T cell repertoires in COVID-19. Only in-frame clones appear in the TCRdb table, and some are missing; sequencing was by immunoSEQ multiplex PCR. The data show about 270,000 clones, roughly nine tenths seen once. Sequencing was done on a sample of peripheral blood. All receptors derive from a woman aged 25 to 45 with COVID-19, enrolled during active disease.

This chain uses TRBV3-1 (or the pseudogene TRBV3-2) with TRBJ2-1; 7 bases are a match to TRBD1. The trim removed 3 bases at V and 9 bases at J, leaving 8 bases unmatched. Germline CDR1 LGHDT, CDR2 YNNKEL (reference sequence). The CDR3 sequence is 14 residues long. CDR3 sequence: CASSQLTGVAEQFF. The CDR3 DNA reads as TGTGCCAGCAGCCAGCTAACAGGGGTGGCTGAGCAGTTCTTC.

The CDR3 coding sequence is TGTGCCAGCTTTGGCAGGGGGCTTTACGAGCAGTACTTC. Translated: CASFGRGLYEQYF. The chain uses TRBV27 and TRBJ2-7, with 8 bases identical to TRBD1. Germline CDR1 and CDR2: MNHEY and SMNVEV (reference sequence). The V and J ends lost 8 bases and 4 bases, in that order; junction bases with no gene match: 7. This CDR3 region has 13 residues.

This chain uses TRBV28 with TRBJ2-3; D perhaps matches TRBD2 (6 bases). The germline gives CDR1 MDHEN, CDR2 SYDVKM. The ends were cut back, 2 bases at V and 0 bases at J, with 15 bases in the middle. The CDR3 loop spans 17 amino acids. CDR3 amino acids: CASSLIAGDSSTDTQYF. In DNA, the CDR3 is TGTGCCAGCAGTTTAATTGCCGGGGACTCTAGCACAGATACGCAGTATTTT.

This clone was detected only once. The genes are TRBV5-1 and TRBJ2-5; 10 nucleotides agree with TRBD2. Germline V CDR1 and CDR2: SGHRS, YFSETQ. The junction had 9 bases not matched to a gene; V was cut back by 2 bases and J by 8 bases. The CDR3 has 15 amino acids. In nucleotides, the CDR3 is TGCGCCAGCAGCTTAGCGGGGGGGCCAGTGGAAACCCAGTACTTC. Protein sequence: CASSLAGGPVETQYF.

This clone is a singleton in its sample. The CDR3 region is CASSVANTEAFF. DNA for the CDR3: TGTGCCAGCAGCGTAGCAAACACTGAAGCTTTCTTT. The chain combines TRBV9 with TRBJ1-1; D gene unclear. The V end was cut by 0 bases, the J end by 2 bases, with 2 bases between. Germline V gene sequence: CDR1 SGDLS, CDR2 YYNGEE. There are 12 residues in the CDR3.

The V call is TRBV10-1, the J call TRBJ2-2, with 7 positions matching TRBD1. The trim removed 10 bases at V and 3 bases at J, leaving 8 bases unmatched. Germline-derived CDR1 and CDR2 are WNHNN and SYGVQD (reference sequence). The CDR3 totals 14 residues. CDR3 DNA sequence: TGCGCCACCGCCGGGACAGACTACACCGGGGAGCTGTTTTTT. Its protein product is CATAGTDYTGELFF.

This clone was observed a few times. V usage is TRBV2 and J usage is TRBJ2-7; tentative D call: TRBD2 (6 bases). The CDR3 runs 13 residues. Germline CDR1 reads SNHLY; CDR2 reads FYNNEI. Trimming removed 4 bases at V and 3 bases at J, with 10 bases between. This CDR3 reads CASSGGELYEQYF. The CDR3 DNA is TGTGCCAGCAGTGGGGGGGAACTCTACGAGCAGTACTTC.

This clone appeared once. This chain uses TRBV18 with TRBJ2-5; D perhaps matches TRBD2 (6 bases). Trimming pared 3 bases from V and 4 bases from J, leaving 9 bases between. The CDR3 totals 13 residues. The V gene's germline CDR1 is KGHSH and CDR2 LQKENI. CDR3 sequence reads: CASSPEGRETQYF. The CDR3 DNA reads TGTGCCAGCTCACCGGAGGGGAGAGAGACCCAGTACTTC.

The CDR3 DNA reads as TGTGCCAGCAGCTGGGGCAGCGTCAATGAGCAGTTCTTC. The encoded protein is CASSWGSVNEQFF. The chain is built from TRBV27 and TRBJ2-1, with D tentatively TRBD1 (5 bases). This CDR3 is 13 amino acids long. Germline CDR1 is MNHEY and CDR2 is SMNVEV (reference sequence). V lost 6 bases and J 6 bases, leaving 12 bases between the germline ends.

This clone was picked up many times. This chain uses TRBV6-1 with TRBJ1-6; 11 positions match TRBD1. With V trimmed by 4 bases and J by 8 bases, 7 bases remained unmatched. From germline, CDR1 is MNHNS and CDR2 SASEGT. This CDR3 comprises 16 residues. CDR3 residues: CASSVPGQGDHSPLHF. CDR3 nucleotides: TGTGCCAGCAGTGTACCGGGACAGGGGGATCATTCACCCCTCCACTTT.

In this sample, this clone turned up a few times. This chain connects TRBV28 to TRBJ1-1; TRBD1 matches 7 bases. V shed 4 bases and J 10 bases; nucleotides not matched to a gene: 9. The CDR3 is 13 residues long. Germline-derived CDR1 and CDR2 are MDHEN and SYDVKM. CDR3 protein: CASSWDKGAGAFF. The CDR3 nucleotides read TGTGCCAGCAGTTGGGATAAGGGGGCCGGAGCTTTCTTT.

CDR3 coding DNA: TGTGCCAGCAGTTTTAGGTGGAGTCCCGAGCAGTACTTC. Protein sequence: CASSFRWSPEQYF. The chain joins TRBV28 to TRBJ2-7; no clear D gene. Trimming removed 3 bases from V and 6 bases from J, with 12 bases in between. This CDR3 is 13 amino acids long. Germline CDR1 reads MDHEN; CDR2 reads SYDVKM. The variable domain in full, completed from reference TRBV28 and TRBJ2-7, reads DVKVTQSSRYLVKRTGEKVFLECVQDMDHENMFWYRQDPGLGLRLIYFSYDVKMKEKGDIPEGYSVSREKKERFSLILESASTNQTSMYLCASSFRWSPEQYFGPGTRLTVT.

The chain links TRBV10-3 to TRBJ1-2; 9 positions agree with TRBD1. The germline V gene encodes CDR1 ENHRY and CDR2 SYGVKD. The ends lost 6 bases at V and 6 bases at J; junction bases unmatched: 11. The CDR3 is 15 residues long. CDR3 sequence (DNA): TGTGCCATCAGCGCGCGAGTGGGACAGGGACATGGCTACACCTTC. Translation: CAISARVGQGHGYTF.

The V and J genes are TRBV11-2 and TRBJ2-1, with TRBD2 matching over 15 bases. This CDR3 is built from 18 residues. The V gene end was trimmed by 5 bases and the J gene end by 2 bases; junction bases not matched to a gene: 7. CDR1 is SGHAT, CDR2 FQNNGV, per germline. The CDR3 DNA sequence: TGTGCCAGCAGCCCTCGGACTAGCGGGGGGGCCGCCTACAATGAGCAGTTCTTC. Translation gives CASSPRTSGGAAYNEQFF.

The CDR3 reads CASSQSGVLAKNIQYF. The DNA for the CDR3 is TGTGCCAGCAGCCAGAGCGGGGTTCTAGCCAAAAACATTCAGTACTTC. The chain has TRBV5-6 and TRBJ2-4, with 7 bases lining up with TRBD2. Germline-derived CDR1 and CDR2 are SGHDT and YYEEEE. The V gene end was trimmed by 4 bases and the J gene end by 0 bases; junction bases not matched to a gene: 7. There are 16 residues in the CDR3.

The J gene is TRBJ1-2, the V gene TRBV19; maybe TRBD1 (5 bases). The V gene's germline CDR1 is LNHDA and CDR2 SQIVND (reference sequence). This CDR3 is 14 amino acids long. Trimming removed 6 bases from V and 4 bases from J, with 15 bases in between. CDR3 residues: CASSLAGGSYGYTF. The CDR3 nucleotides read TGTGCCAGTAGCCTCGCGGGGGGGAGCTATGGCTACACCTTC.

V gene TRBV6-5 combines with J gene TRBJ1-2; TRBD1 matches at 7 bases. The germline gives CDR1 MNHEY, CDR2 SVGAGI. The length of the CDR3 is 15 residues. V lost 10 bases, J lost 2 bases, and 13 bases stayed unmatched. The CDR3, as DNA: TGTGCCACCCTTCCCATGGACAGGTGGAACTATGGCTACACCTTC. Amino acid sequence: CATLPMDRWNYGYTF.

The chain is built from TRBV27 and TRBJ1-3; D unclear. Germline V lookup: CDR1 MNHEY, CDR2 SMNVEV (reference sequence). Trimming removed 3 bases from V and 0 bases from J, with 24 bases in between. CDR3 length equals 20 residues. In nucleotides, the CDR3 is TGTGCCAGCAGTTTTTTATGGATGTCGAGGAGGAACTTCTCTGGAAACACCATATATTTT. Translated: CASSFLWMSRRNFSGNTIYF.

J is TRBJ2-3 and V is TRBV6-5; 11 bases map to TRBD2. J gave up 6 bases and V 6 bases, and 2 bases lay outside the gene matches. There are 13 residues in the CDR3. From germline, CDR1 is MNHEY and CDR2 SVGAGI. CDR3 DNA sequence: TGTGCCAGCAGGGTAGCGGGGGGGGATACGCAGTATTTT. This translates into CASRVAGGDTQYF.

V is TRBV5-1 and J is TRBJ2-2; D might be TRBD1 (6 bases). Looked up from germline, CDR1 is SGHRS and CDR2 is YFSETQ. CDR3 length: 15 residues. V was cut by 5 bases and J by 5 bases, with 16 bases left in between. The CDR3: CASRDSGVGTGELFF. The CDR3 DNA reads TGCGCCAGCAGAGACTCAGGGGTGGGGACCGGGGAGCTGTTTTTT.

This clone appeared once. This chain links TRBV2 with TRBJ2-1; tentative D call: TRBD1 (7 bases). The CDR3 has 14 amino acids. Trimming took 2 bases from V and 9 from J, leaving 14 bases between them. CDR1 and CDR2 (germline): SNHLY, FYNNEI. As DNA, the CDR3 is TGTGCCAGCAGTGAACGAGCAGGGGGAGGTGAGCAGTTCTTC. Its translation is CASSERAGGGEQFF.

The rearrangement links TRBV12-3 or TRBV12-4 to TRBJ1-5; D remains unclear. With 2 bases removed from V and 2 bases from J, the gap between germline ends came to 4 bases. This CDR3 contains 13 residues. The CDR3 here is CASSLRGNQPQHF. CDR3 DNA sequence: TGTGCCAGCAGTTTACGTGGCAATCAGCCCCAGCATTTT.

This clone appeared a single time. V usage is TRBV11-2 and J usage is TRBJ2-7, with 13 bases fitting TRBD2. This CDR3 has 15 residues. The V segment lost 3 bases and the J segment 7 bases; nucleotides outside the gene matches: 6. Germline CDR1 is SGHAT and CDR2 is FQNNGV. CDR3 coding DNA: TGTGCCAGCAGCTTCCTCACGGGACTAGCGGGGGAGCAGTACTTC. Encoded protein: CASSFLTGLAGEQYF.

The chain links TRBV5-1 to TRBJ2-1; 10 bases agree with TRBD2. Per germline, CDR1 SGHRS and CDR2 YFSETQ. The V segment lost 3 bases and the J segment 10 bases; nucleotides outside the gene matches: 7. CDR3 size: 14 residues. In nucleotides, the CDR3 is TGCGCCAGCAGCTCGGCCGCTAGCGGGGGAGAGCAGTTCTTC. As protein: CASSSAASGGEQFF.

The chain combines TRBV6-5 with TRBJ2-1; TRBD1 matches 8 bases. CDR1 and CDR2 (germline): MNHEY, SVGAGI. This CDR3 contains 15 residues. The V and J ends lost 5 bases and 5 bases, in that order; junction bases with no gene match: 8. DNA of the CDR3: TGTGCCAGCAGTCACTACAGGGGGAGCAACAATGAGCAGTTCTTC. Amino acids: CASSHYRGSNNEQFF.

CDR3 region: CASSLVGGLGELFF. The DNA of the CDR3 is TGCGCCAGCAGCCTCGTGGGGGGTTTAGGAGAACTGTTTTTT. The rearrangement links TRBV4-1 to TRBJ1-4; D is perhaps TRBD1 (5 bases). Germline loops: CDR1 MGHRA, CDR2 YSYEKL. With 4 bases removed from V and 12 bases from J, the gap between germline ends came to 18 bases. CDR3 length: 14 amino acids.

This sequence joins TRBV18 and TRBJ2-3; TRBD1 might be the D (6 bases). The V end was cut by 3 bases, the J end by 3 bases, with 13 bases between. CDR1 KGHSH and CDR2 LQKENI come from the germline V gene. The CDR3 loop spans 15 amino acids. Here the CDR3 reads CASSPTTGRTDTQYF. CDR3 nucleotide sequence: TGTGCCAGCTCACCTACCACAGGGAGAACAGATACGCAGTATTTT.

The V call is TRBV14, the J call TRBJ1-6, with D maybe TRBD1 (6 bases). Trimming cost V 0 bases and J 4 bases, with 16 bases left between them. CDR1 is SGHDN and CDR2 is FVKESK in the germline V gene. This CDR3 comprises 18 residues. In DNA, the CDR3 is TGTGCCAGCAGCCAAGATGCCAGGGGTACGGGGTATAATTCACCCCTCCACTTT. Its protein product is CASSQDARGTGYNSPLHF.